This TCR beta chain was obtained from a study of cytomegalovirus exposure and HLA in healthy donors. Study background: Genotyping showed roughly 81% of a few hundred donors falling in the Caucasian-associated ancestry cluster. Whole-study findings and limits: Per a later analysis, roughly 17,000 TCR beta sequences showed association with HLA alleles at 0.05 false discovery rate. V- and J-gene trimming in TCR beta was tied to a missense DCLRE1C variant by an analysis performed later.

In regard to this clone: Its antigen is unidentified.

Trimming removed 5 bases from V and 5 bases from J; junction bases left unmatched: 14. Germline lookup yields CDR1 SGHTA and CDR2 FQGNSA. This CDR3 has 17 residues. The PCR had 60 Vbeta and 13 Jbeta primers. Method: immunoSEQ multiplex PCR; TCRdb's copy keeps in-frame clones and lacks some. The table lists roughly 190,000 clones, about 83% of them singletons. The chain uses TRBV7-2 and TRBJ2-5; 10 nucleotides agree with TRBD2. The sequence was collected from a female donor in good health and CMV-seronegative. Sequences were obtained from PBMCs. CDR3 coding DNA: TGTGCCAGCAGCCCGGGGGTAGCGGGAGGTGTCTCGGAGACCCAGTACTTC. The encoded protein is CASSPGVAGGVSETQYF.